This is a list of T cell receptor beta chains from one sample in a study of Ad26.COV2.S vaccination and SARS-CoV-2 variants. This table comes from immunoSEQ multiplex PCR, and its TCRdb copy is limited to in-frame clones, with some not included. Of fewer than 400,000 clones listed, about 85% are singletons. Sequenced material: peripheral blood, taken in a trial of Ad26.COV2.S vaccine versus placebo. Receptors were obtained from a person aged 18-60 years who received the Ad26.COV2.S COVID-19 vaccine or a placebo. The CDR3 runs from the conserved cysteine through the conserved F or W. The D gene is left open where the match is weak. Not all rows give a size; the values are once, few, many and, for expanded clones, a class.

>TRBJ1-2|TRBD1|TRBV5-4|NA
TGTGCCAGCAGCTCCGGACAGGCCAACTATGGCTACACCTTC
CASSSGQANYGYTF
>TRBJ1-2|NA|TRBV15|NA
TGTGCCACCAGCAGAGACGGGGGCCCTAGGGGCTACACCTTC
CATSRDGGPRGYTF
>TRBJ2-2|NA|TRBV5-4|few
TGTGCCAGCAGCTCCTCGGTCGGGATGGCCGGGGAGCTGTTTTTT
CASSSSVGMAGELFF
>TRBJ1-1|NA|TRBV5-4|NA
TGTGCCAGCAGCTTGCTGGGTGAAGCTTTCTTT
CASSLLGEAFF
>TRBJ1-5|NA|TRBV24-1|NA
TGTGCCACCAGTGATTCCCAGGGAGGCAATCAGCCCCAGCATTTT
CATSDSQGGNQPQHF
>TRBJ1-1|NA|TRBV5-1|many
TGCGCCAGCAGCTTCGAGGATTTGAGCACTGAAGCTTTCTTT
CASSFEDLSTEAFF
>TRBJ1-3|TRBD1|TRBV4-2|few
TGTGCCAGCAGCCCCAATTCCGGGACAGGGGCGCCTTGGAACACCATATATTTT
CASSPNSGTGAPWNTIYF
>TRBJ2-3|TRBD2|TRBV5-1|NA
TGCGCCAGCAGCTTAGGCGGGGGAGCTACTAGCACAGATACGCAGTATTTT
CASSLGGGATSTDTQYF
>TRBJ2-5|NA|TRBV5-4|NA
TGTGCCAGCAGCCGGGACTCAGTGGAGACCCAGTACTTC
CASSRDSVETQYF
>TRBJ1-2|NA|TRBV5-1|NA
TGCGCCAGCAGCTTGCGAGGGGGAGCTAACTATGGCTACACCTTC
CASSLRGGANYGYTF
>TRBJ2-7|NA|TRBV12-3/TRBV12-4|NA
TGTGCCAGCAGTCCTCAGGTTACGTACGAGCAGTACTTC
CASSPQVTYEQYF
>TRBJ1-6|TRBD1|TRBV14|NA
TGTGCCAGCAGCCAAGTGACAGGGAGTTCACCCCTCCACTTT
CASSQVTGSSPLHF
>TRBJ1-4|NA|TRBV5-4|NA
TGTGCCAGCAGCTTGGGGGCTCGAGCAACTAATGAAAAACTGTTTTTT
CASSLGARATNEKLFF
>TRBJ2-7|TRBD2|TRBV7-3|NA
TGTGCCAGCAGCGCGGGACTAGCGGGCGAGCAGTACTTC
CASSAGLAGEQYF
>TRBJ1-5|NA|TRBV18|NA
TGTGCCAGCTCACCTGTGGGCAATCAGCCCCAGCATTTT
CASSPVGNQPQHF
>TRBJ1-1|NA|TRBV9|NA
TGTGCCAGCAGTCGAACAGGGTTCGGTGAAGCTTTCTTT
CASSRTGFGEAFF
>TRBJ1-5|NA|TRBV27|NA
TGTGCCAGCAGTTCAGGCAGGGCATATAGCAATCAGCCCCAGCATTTT
CASSSGRAYSNQPQHF
>TRBJ2-2|TRBD1|TRBV6-6|few
TGTGCCAGCAGTCCGAACCCCGGGACAGGGGAGAAAACCGGGGAGCTGTTTTTT
CASSPNPGTGEKTGELFF
>TRBJ2-7|NA|TRBV6-5|NA
TGTGCCAGCAGTTACAGGCTCTTACAGGGCGCCGAGCAGTACTTC
CASSYRLLQGAEQYF
>TRBJ1-4|TRBD1|TRBV28|NA
TGTGCCAGCAGTTTAACAGGGGGCTTTGATGAAAAACTGTTTTTT
CASSLTGGFDEKLFF
>TRBJ2-7|NA|TRBV11-2|NA
TGTGCCAGCTCAAGGGTCAGATCCCTTTCCTACGAGCAGTACTTC
CASSRVRSLSYEQYF
>TRBJ2-5|NA|TRBV5-1|NA
TGCGCCAGCAGCATTGGTTCGGAGACTCCTCAAGAGACCCAGTACTTC
CASSIGSETPQETQYF
>TRBJ1-4|NA|TRBV3-1/TRBV3-2|NA
TGTGCCAGCAGCTACAGACAGCTTAATGAAAAACTGTTTTTT
CASSYRQLNEKLFF
>TRBJ1-2|NA|TRBV12-3/TRBV12-4|NA
TGTGCCAGCAGTTTAACCGGGTCGTATGGCTACACCTTC
CASSLTGSYGYTF
>TRBJ1-4|NA|TRBV28|NA
TGTGCCAGCAGTTTATACAGGCCAGCTAATGAAAAACTGTTTTTT
CASSLYRPANEKLFF
>TRBJ2-3|NA|TRBV7-9|NA
TGTGCCAGCAGCTTAGCCAGTCGCGTCGATACGCAGTATTTT
CASSLASRVDTQYF
>TRBJ2-5|NA|TRBV2|NA
TGTGCCAGCAGCCATCAGGTCCTCCAACAAGAGACCCAGTACTTC
CASSHQVLQQETQYF
>TRBJ2-7|NA|TRBV5-1|medium-sized
TGCGCCAGCAGCTTCTCAGGTCGCGAGCAGTACTTC
CASSFSGREQYF
>TRBJ1-1|TRBD1|TRBV7-9|once
TGTGCCAGCAGCTTGCAGGGGGGGCGGACTGAAGCTTTCTTT
CASSLQGGRTEAFF
>TRBJ1-3|NA|TRBV6-5|NA
TGTGCCAGCAGTTACTCGAGGGGGGGGAACACCATATATTTT
CASSYSRGGNTIYF
>TRBJ2-2|TRBD2|TRBV9|NA
TGTGCCAGCAGCCCGCGGGGGGCTAACACCGGGGAGCTGTTTTTT
CASSPRGANTGELFF
>TRBJ2-2|TRBD1|TRBV9|NA
TGTGCCAGCAGCGTAGAGACAGGGGTGGACGGGGAGCTGTTTTTT
CASSVETGVDGELFF
>TRBJ1-4|NA|TRBV28|NA
TGTGCCAGCAAGGCGGACCGCGGACGAGAAAAACTGTTTTTT
CASKADRGREKLFF
>TRBJ2-5|NA|TRBV10-3|NA
TGTGCCATCAGTGAGTCGGGCCACGGGACCCAGTACTTC
CAISESGHGTQYF
>TRBJ2-7|NA|TRBV9|NA
TGTGCCAGCAGCGTAGGACAGACTACCTACGAGCAGTACTTC
CASSVGQTTYEQYF
>TRBJ2-5|NA|TRBV27|NA
TGTGCCAGCAGTTTAGTCGTTGGAGAGACCCAGTACTTC
CASSLVVGETQYF
>TRBJ2-7|TRBD2|TRBV9|NA
TGTGCCAGCAGCGAAACAGGGACTAGCGGGGCCTACGAGCAGTACTTC
CASSETGTSGAYEQYF
>TRBJ1-1|NA|TRBV28|NA
TGTGCCAGCAGTTTACAAAGGGTAGCTTTCTTT
CASSLQRVAFF
>TRBJ1-2|NA|TRBV28|NA
TGTGCCAGCACTAAAGGGGCTAAGGGTGGCTACACCTTC
CASTKGAKGGYTF
>TRBJ1-2|TRBD1|TRBV6-6|NA
TGTGCCAGCAGTCGACAGGGCAAGAGTGAATCGAACGGCTACACCTTC
CASSRQGKSESNGYTF
>TRBJ2-2|NA|TRBV6-4|NA
TGTGCCAGCAGTGTGTACTCGGGGAACACCGGGGAGCTGTTTTTT
CASSVYSGNTGELFF
>TRBJ2-7|NA|TRBV4-1|NA
TGCGCCAGCAGCCAAGCAGCTTCGGGGTCGTACGAGCAGTACTTC
CASSQAASGSYEQYF
>TRBJ1-5|NA|TRBV10-3|NA
TGTGCCATCAGTGAGGAGTTCACTCAGCCCCAGCATTTT
CAISEEFTQPQHF
>TRBJ2-7|TRBD2|TRBV11-3|NA
TGTGCCAGCAGCTTAGATGGAGCGGGGGGGCCCGCCGAGCAGTACTTC
CASSLDGAGGPAEQYF
>TRBJ2-3|NA|TRBV15|NA
TGTGCCACCAGCAGAGTGAACCCCACAGATACGCAGTATTTT
CATSRVNPTDTQYF
>TRBJ1-3|NA|TRBV10-1|NA
TGCGCCAGTGGTCGGGGCGGCACCATATATTTT
CASGRGGTIYF
>TRBJ2-7|NA|TRBV6-1|once
TGTGCCAGCAGTCCCCAGGTGATAAGCTACGAGCAGTACTTC
CASSPQVISYEQYF